These 14 T cell receptor beta chains share one sample of origin, sequenced in a study of CD8+CD57+ T cells in acquired aplastic anemia. Only patients with CD8+CD57+ cell expansion on flow cytometry were chosen for sequencing. For CDR3 and TCR beta VDJ profiling, genomic DNA was the template used. TCRdb recomputed calls from the reads with MiXCR, one row per CDR3 protein. The table records 150,000 to 200,000 distinct CDR3 sequences, more than 45% of them present only once. The sample consisted of sorted CD4+, CD8+, or CD8+CD57+ T cells (not recorded which) from PBMCs. The receptor source for this set is a human donor with aplastic anemia.

The CDR3 sequence: CATSLRSSTDTQYF. In nucleotides, the CDR3 is TGTGCCACCAGTTTGAGGTCCAGCACAGATACGCAGTATTTT. The chain joins TRBV24-1 to TRBJ2-3; D unresolved. Germline values: CDR1 KGHDR, CDR2 SFDVKD. The V and J ends lost 6 bases and 0 bases respectively, with 9 bases between them. The CDR3 has 14 residues.

The V call is TRBV10-2, the J call TRBJ1-1; D remains unclear. Trimming pared 7 bases from V and 5 bases from J, leaving 8 bases between. Germline V lookup: CDR1 WSHSY, CDR2 SAAADI. The CDR3 covers 11 residues. Written as DNA, the CDR3 is TGCGCCAGCACCTTGGATACTGAAGCTTTCTTT. Residues: CASTLDTEAFF.

In this sample, this clonotype turned up many times. CDR3 sequence reads: CASSLRSVREADTQYF. CDR3 nucleotide sequence: TGTGCCAGCAGCTTACGGAGTGTCCGTGAGGCAGATACGCAGTATTTT. J is TRBJ2-3 and V is TRBV7-6; D remains unclear. Germline V gene data show CDR1 as SGHVS and CDR2 as FNYEAQ. V was shortened by 2 bases and J by 4 bases, with 16 bases between the two germline ends. The CDR3 spans 16 residues.

The chain combines TRBV24-1 with TRBJ2-3; D possibly uses TRBD1 or TRBD2 (6 bases each). V was shortened by 0 bases and J by 3 bases, with 15 bases between the two germline ends. Germline assignment: CDR1 KGHDR and CDR2 SFDVKD. The CDR3 length is 17 residues. CDR3: CATSDLTTGGKTDTQYF. The DNA for the CDR3 is TGTGCCACCAGTGATTTGACGACAGGAGGGAAAACAGATACGCAGTATTTT.

This clonotype has at least ten counts. This chain connects TRBV29-1 to TRBJ1-3; D gene uncertain. In germline, CDR1 is SQVTM, CDR2 ANQGSEA. The ends were cut back, 4 bases at V and 0 bases at J, with 10 bases in the middle. This CDR3 has 14 amino acids. For the CDR3, the DNA is TGCAGCGTTGCAGACACTAACTCTGGAAACACCATATATTTT. Protein: CSVADTNSGNTIYF.

To note about this clonotype: In this CDR3 the conserved last residue, phenylalanine or tryptophan, is missing, so a read error is likely. No DNA is shown, since the ends of the CDR3 on it are uncertain; the CDR3 is the one TCRdb lists. This rearrangement joins TRBV5-1 to TRBJ2-7; the listed D gene, TRBD2, was not tested against the DNA. The CDR3 spans 11 residues, counting both ends. CDR1 SGHRS and CDR2 YFSETQ come from the germline V gene. The chain's CDR3 is CASSLGLAEYS.

This clonotype was detected many times. This chain joins TRBV3-1 and TRBJ2-1, with a weak D call TRBD2 (5 bases). The CDR3 runs to 13 residues. The V and J ends lost 1 base and 13 bases respectively, with 14 bases between them. The V gene's germline CDR1 is LGHDT and CDR2 YNNKEL (reference sequence). The CDR3 DNA reads TGTGCCAGCAGCCAAGGGTGGCTAGGGAGCCAGTTCTTC. The encoded protein is CASSQGWLGSQFF.

This clonotype showed up many times. This sequence joins TRBV5-5 and TRBJ1-6; perhaps TRBD1 as D (5 bases). Germline loops: CDR1 SGHKS, CDR2 YYEKEE (reference sequence). V was trimmed by 4 bases and J by 6 bases, leaving 14 bases between them. This CDR3 is 15 amino acids long. CDR3 sequence reads: CASSLLMGTNSPLHF. The CDR3 DNA reads TGTGCCAGCAGCCTGCTTATGGGGACTAATTCACCCCTCCACTTT.

The chain carries TRBV2 and TRBJ2-5; possibly TRBD1 or TRBD2 for D (5 bases each). Trimming pared 3 bases from V and 9 bases from J, leaving 17 bases between. This CDR3 is 14 amino acids long. In germline, CDR1 is SNHLY, CDR2 FYNNEI. The CDR3 protein is CASSDRGRNQPQYF. In DNA, the CDR3 is TGTGCCAGCAGTGATAGGGGACGAAATCAGCCCCAGTACTTC.

This clonotype was counted many times. This sequence joins TRBV19 and TRBJ1-3; D is uncertain. V lost 3 bases and J 4 bases, leaving 13 bases between the germline ends. This CDR3 is built from 15 residues. The germline gives CDR1 LNHDA, CDR2 SQIVND (reference sequence). The CDR3 spells CASSIRHYPGNTIYF. CDR3 bases: TGTGCCAGTAGTATCCGCCACTACCCCGGAAACACCATATATTTT.

This chain uses TRBV20-1 with TRBJ2-1; D ambiguous. This CDR3 has 14 amino acids. Germline loops: CDR1 DFQATT, CDR2 SNEGSKA (reference sequence). Trimming stripped 2 bases from V and 1 base from J, with 9 bases between. The CDR3 sequence is CSARSAGSYNEQFF. The DNA of the CDR3 is TGCAGTGCTAGATCAGCTGGGTCCTACAATGAGCAGTTCTTC.

The chain combines TRBV11-2 with TRBJ2-6; 11 nucleotides match TRBD1. This CDR3 has 19 amino acids. V trimming: 4 bases; J trimming: 0 bases; junction bases outside the gene matches: 8. Germline CDR1 reads SGHAT; CDR2 reads FQNNGV. The DNA for the CDR3 is TGTGCCAGCAGCTACGCCGGGACAGGGGGAAGCTCTGGGGCCAACGTCCTGACTTTC. Amino acid sequence: CASSYAGTGGSSGANVLTF. The full variable domain, with the rest looked up from reference TRBV11-2 and TRBJ2-6, is EAGVAQSPRYKIIEKRQSVAFWCNPISGHATLYWYQQILGQGPKLLIQFQNNGVVDDSQLPKDRFSAERLKGVDSTLKIQPAKLEDSAVYLCASSYAGTGGSSGANVLTFGAGSRLTVL.

This sequence joins TRBV5-1 and TRBJ1-2; maybe TRBD1 (6 bases). The CDR3 covers 17 residues. Germline CDR1 is SGHRS and CDR2 is YFSETQ. V was pared by 4 bases and J by 2 bases, with 21 bases between. CDR3 DNA sequence: TGCGCCAGCAGCCTCCAAACCCCGGGGCAGGGGAACTATGGCTACACCTTC. Translation gives CASSLQTPGQGNYGYTF.

There are many counts of this clonotype. The J gene is TRBJ2-3, the V gene TRBV7-9; D remains ambiguous. The CDR3 sequence is 14 residues long. Germline lookup yields CDR1 SEHNR and CDR2 FQNEAQ (reference sequence). The V gene lost 9 bases and the J gene lost 1 base, with 14 bases spanning the gap. This chain's CDR3 is CASVGSFGTDTQYF. DNA for the CDR3: TGTGCCAGTGTCGGTTCGTTTGGCACAGATACGCAGTATTTT.